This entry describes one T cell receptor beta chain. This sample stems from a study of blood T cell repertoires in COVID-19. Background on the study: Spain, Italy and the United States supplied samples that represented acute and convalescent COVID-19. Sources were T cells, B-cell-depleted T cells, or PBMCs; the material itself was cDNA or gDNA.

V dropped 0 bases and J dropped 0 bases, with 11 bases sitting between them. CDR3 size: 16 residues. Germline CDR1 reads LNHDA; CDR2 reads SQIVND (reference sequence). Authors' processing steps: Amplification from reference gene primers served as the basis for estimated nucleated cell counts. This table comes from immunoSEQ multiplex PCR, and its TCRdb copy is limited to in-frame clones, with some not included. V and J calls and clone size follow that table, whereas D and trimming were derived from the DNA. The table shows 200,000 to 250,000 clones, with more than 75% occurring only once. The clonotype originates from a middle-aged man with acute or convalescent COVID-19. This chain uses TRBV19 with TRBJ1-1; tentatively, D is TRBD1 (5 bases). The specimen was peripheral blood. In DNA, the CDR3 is TGTGCCAGTAGTATAGATGCAGGGACTCTGAACACTGAAGCTTTCTTT. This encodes CASSIDAGTLNTEAFF.